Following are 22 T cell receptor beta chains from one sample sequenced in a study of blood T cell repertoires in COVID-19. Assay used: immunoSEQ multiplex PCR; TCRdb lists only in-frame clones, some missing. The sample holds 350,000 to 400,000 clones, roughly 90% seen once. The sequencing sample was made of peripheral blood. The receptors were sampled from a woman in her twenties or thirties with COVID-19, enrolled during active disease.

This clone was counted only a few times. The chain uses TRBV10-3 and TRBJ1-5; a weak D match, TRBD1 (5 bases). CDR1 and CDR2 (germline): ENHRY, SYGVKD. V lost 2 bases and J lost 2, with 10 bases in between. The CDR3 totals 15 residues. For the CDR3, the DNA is TGTGCCATCAGTGAGCGGGGGAGTGGCAATCAGCCCCAGCATTTT. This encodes CAISERGSGNQPQHF.

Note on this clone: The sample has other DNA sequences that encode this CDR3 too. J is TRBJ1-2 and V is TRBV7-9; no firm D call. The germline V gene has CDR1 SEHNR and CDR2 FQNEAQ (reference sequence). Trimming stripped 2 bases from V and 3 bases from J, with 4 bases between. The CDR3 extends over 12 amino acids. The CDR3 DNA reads TGTGCCAGCAGCTTAACTGACTATGGCTACACCTTC. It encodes CASSLTDYGYTF.

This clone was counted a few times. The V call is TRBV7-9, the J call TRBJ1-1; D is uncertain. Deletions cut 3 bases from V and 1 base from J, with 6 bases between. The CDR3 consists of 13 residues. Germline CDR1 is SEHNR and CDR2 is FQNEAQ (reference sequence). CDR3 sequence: CASSLSSNTEAFF. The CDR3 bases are TGTGCCAGCAGCTTGAGCTCGAACACTGAAGCTTTCTTT.

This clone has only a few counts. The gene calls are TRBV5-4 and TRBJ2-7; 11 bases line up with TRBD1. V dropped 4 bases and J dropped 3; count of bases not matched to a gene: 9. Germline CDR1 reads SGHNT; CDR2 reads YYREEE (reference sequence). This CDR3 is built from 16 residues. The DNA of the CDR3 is TGTGCCAGCAGCGACTTAAGCGGGACAGGGGGCTACGAGCAGTACTTC. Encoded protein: CASSDLSGTGGYEQYF. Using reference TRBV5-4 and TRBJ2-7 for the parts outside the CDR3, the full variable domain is ETGVTQSPTHLIKTRGQQVTLRCSSQSGHNTVSWYQQALGQGPQFIFQYYREEENGRGNFPPRFSGLQFPNYSSELNVNALELDDSALYLCASSDLSGTGGYEQYFGPGTRLTVT.

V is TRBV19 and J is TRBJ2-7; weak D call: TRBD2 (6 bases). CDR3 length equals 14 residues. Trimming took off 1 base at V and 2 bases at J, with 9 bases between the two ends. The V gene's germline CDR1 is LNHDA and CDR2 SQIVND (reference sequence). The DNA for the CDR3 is TGTGCCAGTAGTATAGGCGGGACTCCCTACGAGCAGTACTTC. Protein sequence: CASSIGGTPYEQYF.

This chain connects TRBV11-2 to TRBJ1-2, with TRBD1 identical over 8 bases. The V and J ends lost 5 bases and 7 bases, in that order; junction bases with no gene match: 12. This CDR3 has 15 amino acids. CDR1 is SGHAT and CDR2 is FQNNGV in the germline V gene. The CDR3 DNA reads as TGTGCCAGCAGCCAAACTTCGACAGGGGCAGGTGGCTACACCTTC. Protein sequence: CASSQTSTGAGGYTF.

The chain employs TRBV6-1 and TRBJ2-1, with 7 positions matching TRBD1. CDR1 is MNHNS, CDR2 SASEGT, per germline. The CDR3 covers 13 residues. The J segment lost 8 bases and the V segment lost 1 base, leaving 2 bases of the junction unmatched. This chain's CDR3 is CASSEDRGYEQFF. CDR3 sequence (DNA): TGTGCCAGCAGTGAAGACAGGGGCTATGAGCAGTTCTTC.

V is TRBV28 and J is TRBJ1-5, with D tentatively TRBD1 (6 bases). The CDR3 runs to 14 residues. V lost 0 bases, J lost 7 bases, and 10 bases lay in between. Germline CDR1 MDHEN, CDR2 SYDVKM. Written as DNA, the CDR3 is TGTGCCAGCAGTTTATGGGGGGGGCCCCAGCCCCAGCATTTT. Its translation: CASSLWGGPQPQHF.

This chain's CDR3 is CASSLQRDPYNEQFF. In DNA form, the CDR3 reads TGTGCCAGCAGTTTACAGCGGGACCCCTACAATGAGCAGTTCTTC. V gene TRBV27 combines with J gene TRBJ2-1; 7 bases are shared with TRBD2. The CDR3 consists of 15 residues. Germline V CDR1 and CDR2: MNHEY, SMNVEV (reference sequence). The V gene end was trimmed by 2 bases and the J gene end by 2 bases; junction bases not matched to a gene: 3.

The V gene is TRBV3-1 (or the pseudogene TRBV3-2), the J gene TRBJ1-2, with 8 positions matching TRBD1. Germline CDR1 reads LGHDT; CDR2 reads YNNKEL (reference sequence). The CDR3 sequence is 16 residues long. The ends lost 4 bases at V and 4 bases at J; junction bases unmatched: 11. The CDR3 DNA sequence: TGTGCCAGCAGCCTCCCTGGACAGGGCTCTCTCTATGGCTACACCTTC. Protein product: CASSLPGQGSLYGYTF.

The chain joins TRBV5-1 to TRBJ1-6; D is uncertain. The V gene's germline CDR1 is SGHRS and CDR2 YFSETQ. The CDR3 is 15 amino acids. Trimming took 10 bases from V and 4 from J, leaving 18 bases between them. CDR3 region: CASQALQSYNSPLHF. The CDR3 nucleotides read TGCGCCTCTCAGGCGCTACAGAGTTATAATTCACCCCTCCACTTT.

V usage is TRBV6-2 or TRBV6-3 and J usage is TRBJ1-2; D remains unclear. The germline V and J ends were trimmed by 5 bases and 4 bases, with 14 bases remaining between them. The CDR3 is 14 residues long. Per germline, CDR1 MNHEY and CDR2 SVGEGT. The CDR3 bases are TGTGCCAGCAGTCCCCATGGAGGTTTCTATGGCTACACCTTC. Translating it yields CASSPHGGFYGYTF.

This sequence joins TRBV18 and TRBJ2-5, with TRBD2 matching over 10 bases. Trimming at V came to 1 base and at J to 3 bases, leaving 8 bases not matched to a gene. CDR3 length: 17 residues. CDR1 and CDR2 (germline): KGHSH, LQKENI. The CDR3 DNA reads TGTGCCAGCTCACCACAATGGCTAGCGGGGGCGAAAGAGACCCAGTACTTC. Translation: CASSPQWLAGAKETQYF.

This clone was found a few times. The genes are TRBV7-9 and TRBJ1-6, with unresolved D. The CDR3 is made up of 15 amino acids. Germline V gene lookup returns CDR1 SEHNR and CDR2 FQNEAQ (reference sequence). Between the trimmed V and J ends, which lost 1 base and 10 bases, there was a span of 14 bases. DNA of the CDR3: TGTGCCAGCAGCTTAGATGGTAACGCGGTGTCACCCCTCCACTTT. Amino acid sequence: CASSLDGNAVSPLHF.

Here the CDR3 reads CASSESTVNYGYTF. Written as DNA, the CDR3 is TGCGCCAGCAGCGAAAGTACAGTGAACTATGGCTACACCTTC. The chain carries TRBV10-2 and TRBJ1-2; D remains unclear. The CDR3 sequence is 14 residues long. CDR1 WSHSY and CDR2 SAAADI come from the germline V gene. V dropped 6 bases and J dropped 2 bases, with 13 bases sitting between them.

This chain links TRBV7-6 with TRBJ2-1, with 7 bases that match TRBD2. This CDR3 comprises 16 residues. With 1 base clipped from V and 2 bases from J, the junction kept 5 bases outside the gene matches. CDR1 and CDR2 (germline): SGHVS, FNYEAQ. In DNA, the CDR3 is TGTGCCAGCAGCTTAGTATCTAGCGGAGCCTACAATGAGCAGTTCTTC. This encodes CASSLVSSGAYNEQFF.

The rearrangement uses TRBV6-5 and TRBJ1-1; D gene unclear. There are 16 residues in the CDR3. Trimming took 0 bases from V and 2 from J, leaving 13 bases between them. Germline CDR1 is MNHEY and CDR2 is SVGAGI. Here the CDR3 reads CASSYSSTGGNTEAFF. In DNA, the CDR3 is TGTGCCAGCAGTTACTCCTCAACCGGAGGTAACACTGAAGCTTTCTTT.

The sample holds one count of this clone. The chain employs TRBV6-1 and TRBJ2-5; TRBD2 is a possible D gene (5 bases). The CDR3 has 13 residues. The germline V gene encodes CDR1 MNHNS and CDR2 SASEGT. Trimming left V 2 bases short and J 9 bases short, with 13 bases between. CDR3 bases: TGTGCCAGCAGTGAACCAGCGGTCCGGGCCCAGTACTTC. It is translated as CASSEPAVRAQYF.

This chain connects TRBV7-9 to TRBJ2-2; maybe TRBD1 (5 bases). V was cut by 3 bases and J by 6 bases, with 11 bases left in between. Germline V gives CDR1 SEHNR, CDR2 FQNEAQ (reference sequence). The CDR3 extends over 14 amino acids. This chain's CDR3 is CASSFAGSPGELFF. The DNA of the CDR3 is TGTGCCAGCAGCTTTGCAGGGTCCCCCGGGGAGCTGTTTTTT. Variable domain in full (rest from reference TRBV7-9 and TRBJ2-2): DTGVSQNPRHKITKRGQNVTFRCDPISEHNRLYWYRQTLGQGPEFLTYFQNEAQLEKSRLLSDRFSAERPKGSFSTLEIQRTEQGDSAMYLCASSFAGSPGELFFGEGSRLTVL.

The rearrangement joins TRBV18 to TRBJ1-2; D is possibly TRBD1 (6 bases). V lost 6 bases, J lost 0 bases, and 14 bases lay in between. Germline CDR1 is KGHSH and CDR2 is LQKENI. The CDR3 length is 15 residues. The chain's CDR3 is CASSPRGTSNYGYTF. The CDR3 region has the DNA TGTGCCAGCTCCCCCAGGGGCACCTCTAACTATGGCTACACCTTC. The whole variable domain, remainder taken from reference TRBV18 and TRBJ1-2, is NAGVMQNPRHLVRRRGQEARLRCSPMKGHSHVYWYRQLPEEGLKFMVYLQKENIIDESGMPKERFSAEFPKEGPSILRIQQVVRGDSAAYFCASSPRGTSNYGYTFGSGTRLTVV.

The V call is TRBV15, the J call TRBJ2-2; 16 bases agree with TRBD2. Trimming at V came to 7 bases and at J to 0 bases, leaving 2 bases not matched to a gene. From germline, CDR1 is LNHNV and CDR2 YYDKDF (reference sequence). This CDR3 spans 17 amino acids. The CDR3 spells CATTGTSGGANTGELFF. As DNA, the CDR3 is TGTGCCACCACCGGGACTAGCGGGGGGGCGAACACCGGGGAGCTGTTTTTT.

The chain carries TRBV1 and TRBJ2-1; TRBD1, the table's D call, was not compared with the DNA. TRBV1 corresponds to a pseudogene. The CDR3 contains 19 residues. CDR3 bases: TGCACCAGCAGCCAAGATGGCCAGAACAAACCCAGATCCTACAATGAGCAGTTCTTC. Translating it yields CTSSQDGQNKPRSYNEQFF.